What follows are 26 T cell receptor beta chains derived from one specimen sequenced in a study of chemoradiotherapy in HPV16-positive cancers. Clones were read by immunoSEQ multiplex PCR, and TCRdb kept only the in-frame ones, dropping some. The sample consists of tens of thousands of clones, 87% of them appearing once. The specimen comprised blood, sampled from a patient who underwent chemoradiotherapy. The source is a human donor with HPV-associated anogenital cancer.

The V gene is TRBV11-1, the J gene TRBJ2-2; D gene unclear. V was clipped by 3 bases and J by 0 bases, with 5 bases between them. Germline-derived CDR1 and CDR2 are SGHAT and FQDESV (reference sequence). CDR3 length equals 14 residues. The CDR3 DNA reads as TGTGCCAGCAGCTTTGCGGCGAACACCGGGGAGCTGTTTTTT. Protein product: CASSFAANTGELFF. Together with reference TRBV11-1 and TRBJ2-2, the CDR3 gives the full variable domain: EAEVAQSPRYKITEKSQAVAFWCDPISGHATLYWYRQILGQGPELLVQFQDESVVDDSQLPKDRFSAERLKGVDSTLKIQPAELGDSAMYLCASSFAANTGELFFGEGSRLTVL.

This sequence joins TRBV25-1 and TRBJ2-1, with D unclear. Germline V gene sequence: CDR1 MGHDK, CDR2 SYGVNS. V was trimmed by 2 bases and J by 7 bases, leaving 12 bases between them. CDR3 length: 14 residues. For the CDR3, the DNA is TGTGCCAGCAGTGAAGGGCAGGTTAGAAATGAGCAGTTCTTC. Encoded protein: CASSEGQVRNEQFF.

This chain uses TRBV19 with TRBJ2-3; D remains unclear. CDR1 LNHDA and CDR2 SQIVND come from the germline V gene (reference sequence). The length of the CDR3 is 14 residues. The V and J ends lost 8 bases and 1 base respectively, with 13 bases between them. The CDR3 reads CASVDPGGTDTQYF. DNA for the CDR3: TGTGCCAGTGTTGACCCTGGCGGCACAGATACGCAGTATTTT.

The rearrangement joins TRBV7-6 to TRBJ1-4; 9 positions agree with TRBD1. This CDR3 is built from 15 residues. From germline, CDR1 is SGHVS and CDR2 FNYEAQ. J was trimmed by 6 bases and V by 4 bases; bases with no gene match: 6. The CDR3 sequence: CASSYNRDRDEKLFF. DNA of the CDR3: TGTGCCAGCAGCTATAACCGGGACAGGGATGAAAAACTGTTTTTT.

The chain employs TRBV7-9 and TRBJ2-4, with D possibly called TRBD1 or TRBD2 (5 bases each). The V end lost 2 bases, the J end lost 0 bases, and 17 bases lay between the germline ends. The CDR3 is 18 residues long. Germline CDR1 reads SEHNR; CDR2 reads FQNEAQ (reference sequence). CDR3 in DNA: TGTGCCAGCAGCTTAATTGGGACGGCCCATCTAGCCAAAAACATTCAGTACTTC. This encodes CASSLIGTAHLAKNIQYF.

The V call is TRBV7-8, the J call TRBJ2-3; a weak D match, TRBD2 (6 bases). From germline, CDR1 is SGHVS and CDR2 FQNEAQ. There are 14 residues in the CDR3. With 5 bases removed from V and 2 bases from J, the gap between germline ends came to 11 bases. The CDR3 sequence: CASSPGTYTDTQYF. The CDR3 nucleotides are TGTGCCAGCAGCCCAGGGACTTACACAGATACGCAGTATTTT.

The chain carries TRBV28 and TRBJ2-7, with 7 bases matching TRBD2. With V trimmed by 5 bases and J by 1 base, 11 bases remained unmatched. The CDR3 runs to 16 residues. The germline CDR1 and CDR2 sequences are MDHEN and SYDVKM. The DNA for the CDR3 is TGTGCCAGCAGTCCCCCCGGGGGGTTTTATTCCTACGAGCAGTACTTC. Translated: CASSPPGGFYSYEQYF.

The chain recombines TRBV2 with TRBJ2-5; 8 nucleotides line up with TRBD2. Germline-derived CDR1 and CDR2 are SNHLY and FYNNEI. There are 15 residues in the CDR3. Germline trimming cut 6 bases from V and 1 base from J; bases unmatched to any gene: 7. The CDR3 nucleotides are TGTGCCAGCAGGGTTAGCGGGGTACTCCAAGAGACCCAGTACTTC. Translating it yields CASRVSGVLQETQYF.

The rearrangement joins TRBV7-9 to TRBJ2-5, with 8 bases that match TRBD2. J gave up 3 bases and V 1 base, and 7 bases lay outside the gene matches. This CDR3 is built from 16 residues. Germline CDR1 and CDR2: SEHNR and FQNEAQ (reference sequence). The chain's CDR3 is CASSLVGTRPKETQYF. The DNA for the CDR3 is TGTGCCAGCAGCTTAGTGGGGACTAGACCTAAAGAGACCCAGTACTTC.

In its sample, this clone was seen once. This chain joins TRBV11-2 and TRBJ1-1; D gene unclear. Germline V gene sequence: CDR1 SGHAT, CDR2 FQNNGV. The CDR3 has 13 amino acids. V was clipped by 2 bases and J by 1 base, with 5 bases between them. Here the CDR3 reads CASSLPGNTEAFF. CDR3 DNA: TGTGCCAGCAGCTTACCAGGGAACACTGAAGCTTTCTTT.

The chain has TRBV20-1 and TRBJ1-2; the D is unclear. V lost 3 bases and J lost 7, with 0 bases in between. The CDR3 runs 8 residues. Germline assignment: CDR1 DFQATT and CDR2 SNEGSKA (reference sequence). The CDR3 here is CSASGYTF. CDR3 sequence (DNA): TGCAGTGCTAGTGGCTACACCTTC.

The chain uses TRBV27 and TRBJ2-1; TRBD2 aligns across 10 bases. Unmatched junction bases numbered 4, after V lost 3 bases and J lost 5 bases. Germline-derived CDR1 and CDR2 are MNHEY and SMNVEV (reference sequence). The CDR3 covers 15 residues. For the CDR3, the DNA is TGTGCCAGCAGTTTGCGGACTAGCGGAAACAATGAGCAGTTCTTC. It specifies CASSLRTSGNNEQFF.

This rearrangement joins TRBV11-3 to TRBJ1-1, with D tentatively TRBD1 (5 bases). Germline assignment: CDR1 SGHNT and CDR2 YENEEA. The V end was cut by 5 bases, the J end by 1 base, with 14 bases between. The CDR3 length is 15 residues. Here the CDR3 reads CASSLPGTENTEAFF. The CDR3 DNA reads as TGTGCCAGCAGCCTCCCCGGGACGGAGAACACTGAAGCTTTCTTT.

This clone was counted a single time. The chain employs TRBV5-1 and TRBJ2-5; 9 bases are a match to TRBD2. Germline assignment: CDR1 SGHRS and CDR2 YFSETQ. The length of the CDR3 is 14 residues. V gave up 1 base and J gave up 5 bases; unmatched junction bases: 3. The CDR3 DNA follows: TGCGCCAGCAGCTTGTTAACTAGCGGGGAGACCCAGTACTTC. This sequence encodes CASSLLTSGETQYF.

Only one count was recorded for this clone. The rearrangement links TRBV7-2 to TRBJ2-4, with unresolved D. The germline V gene has CDR1 SGHTA and CDR2 FQGNSA. The CDR3 length is 14 residues. V was pared by 6 bases and J by 0 bases, with 9 bases between. The CDR3 DNA reads as TGTGCCAGCAGTCGCGCGCGAGCCAAAAACATTCAGTACTTC. Residues: CASSRARAKNIQYF.

The V gene is TRBV28, the J gene TRBJ1-3; D is unresolved. Trimming left V 7 bases short and J 0 bases short, with 13 bases between. Germline CDR1 is MDHEN and CDR2 is SYDVKM. The CDR3 is 15 amino acids. The CDR3 here is CASTPSGFSGNTIYF. In nucleotides, the CDR3 is TGTGCCAGCACTCCGTCGGGCTTCTCTGGAAACACCATATATTTT. The whole variable domain, filled in from reference TRBV28 and TRBJ1-3, reads DVKVTQSSRYLVKRTGEKVFLECVQDMDHENMFWYRQDPGLGLRLIYFSYDVKMKEKGDIPEGYSVSREKKERFSLILESASTNQTSMYLCASTPSGFSGNTIYFGEGSWLTVV.

The V call is TRBV4-3, the J call TRBJ1-2; D perhaps matches TRBD1 (6 bases). The germline V gene encodes CDR1 LGHNA and CDR2 YSLEER. This CDR3 has 13 residues. Trimming shortened V by 2 bases and J by 8 bases, and 12 bases separated the two germline ends. In DNA, the CDR3 is TGCGCCAGCAGCCAATCGGACAGTAAAGGCTACACCTTC. It specifies CASSQSDSKGYTF.

V usage is TRBV20-1 and J usage is TRBJ2-7; D might be TRBD2 (5 bases). The germline CDR1 and CDR2 sequences are DFQATT and SNEGSKA (reference sequence). CDR3 length: 11 amino acids. Here the CDR3 DNA reads TGCAGCGCTCGGGGAACCTACGAGCAGTACTTC. Its translation: CSARGTYEQYF.

On this clone: A junction boundary mismatches the germline segment, possibly from a read error. This sequence joins TRBV7-7 and TRBJ2-1; D is perhaps TRBD2 (6 bases). The V gene's germline CDR1 is SSHAT and CDR2 FNYEAQ (reference sequence). This CDR3 has 14 residues. The CDR3 here is CASSSAGRHNEQFF. CDR3 coding DNA: TGTGCTAGCAGCTCGGCGGGACGACACAATGAGCAGTTCTTC.

The chain couples TRBV27 to TRBJ2-1; 7 positions match TRBD1. The V gene's germline CDR1 is MNHEY and CDR2 SMNVEV (reference sequence). The V and J ends lost 6 bases and 10 bases, in that order; junction bases with no gene match: 6. CDR3 length: 12 amino acids. The DNA for the CDR3 is TGTGCCAGCAGCCCACAGGGGTGGGAGCAGTTCTTC. Protein: CASSPQGWEQFF.

The CDR3 DNA sequence: TGTGCCAGCAGCGAAACAGTGAATGAGCAGTTCTTC. It yields the protein CASSETVNEQFF. The chain combines TRBV5-6 with TRBJ2-1; D unclear. This CDR3 is 12 amino acids long. Trimming cost V 4 bases and J 7 bases, with 9 bases left between them. Germline V gene lookup returns CDR1 SGHDT and CDR2 YYEEEE. The variable domain in full, with the rest retrieved from reference TRBV5-6 and TRBJ2-1, is DAGVTQSPTHLIKTRGQQVTLRCSPKSGHDTVSWYQQALGQGPQFIFQYYEEEERQRGNFPDRFSGHQFPNYSSELNVNALLLGDSALYLCASSETVNEQFFGPGTRLTVL.

This clone was observed once. The gene calls are TRBV2 and TRBJ1-5; 7 bases fit TRBD1. V was clipped by 5 bases and J by 6 bases; unmatched bases: 7. Germline V lookup: CDR1 SNHLY, CDR2 FYNNEI. The CDR3 covers 14 residues. The CDR3 DNA is TGTGCCAGCAGTAAGAACAGGGGACGTCAGCCCCAGCATTTT. This codes for CASSKNRGRQPQHF. The complete variable domain, with remaining parts taken from reference TRBV2 and TRBJ1-5, reads EPEVTQTPSHQVTQMGQEVILRCVPISNHLYFYWYRQILGQKVEFLVSFYNNEISEKSEIFDDQFSVERPDGSNFTLKIRSTKLEDSAMYFCASSKNRGRQPQHFGDGTRLSIL.

This sequence joins TRBV2 and TRBJ2-5, with a weak D call TRBD2 (7 bases). V lost 7 bases, J lost 5 bases, and 20 bases lay in between. Looked up from germline, CDR1 is SNHLY and CDR2 is FYNNEI. The CDR3 has 15 residues. The CDR3 loop is CASTWGGPRAETQYF. For the CDR3, the DNA is TGTGCCAGCACCTGGGGGGGCCCCAGGGCGGAGACCCAGTACTTC.

J is TRBJ2-1 and V is TRBV4-1; 8 bases line up with TRBD1. V lost 4 bases and J lost 2; bases outside the gene matches: 13. CDR3 length: 18 amino acids. Germline lookup yields CDR1 MGHRA and CDR2 YSYEKL. CDR3 region: CASSPTGGPGITYNEQFF. Here the CDR3 DNA reads TGCGCCAGCAGCCCTACAGGGGGGCCCGGGATCACCTACAATGAGCAGTTCTTC.

This chain links TRBV19 with TRBJ1-1; 7 bases map to TRBD1. This CDR3 is built from 14 residues. Germline lookup yields CDR1 LNHDA and CDR2 SQIVND (reference sequence). V trimming: 6 bases; J trimming: 1 base; junction bases outside the gene matches: 5. The chain's CDR3 is CASSSQGPNTEAFF. In DNA, the CDR3 is TGTGCCAGTAGCTCACAGGGGCCGAACACTGAAGCTTTCTTT.

The gene calls are TRBV6-5 and TRBJ1-1, with D possibly being TRBD1 (5 bases). CDR1 and CDR2 (germline): MNHEY, SVGAGI. The CDR3 is 13 amino acids. Trimming left V 6 bases short and J 4 bases short, with 12 bases between. As DNA, the CDR3 is TGTGCCAGCAGCCAGGGAGTCGGCACTGAAGCTTTCTTT. Translating it yields CASSQGVGTEAFF.